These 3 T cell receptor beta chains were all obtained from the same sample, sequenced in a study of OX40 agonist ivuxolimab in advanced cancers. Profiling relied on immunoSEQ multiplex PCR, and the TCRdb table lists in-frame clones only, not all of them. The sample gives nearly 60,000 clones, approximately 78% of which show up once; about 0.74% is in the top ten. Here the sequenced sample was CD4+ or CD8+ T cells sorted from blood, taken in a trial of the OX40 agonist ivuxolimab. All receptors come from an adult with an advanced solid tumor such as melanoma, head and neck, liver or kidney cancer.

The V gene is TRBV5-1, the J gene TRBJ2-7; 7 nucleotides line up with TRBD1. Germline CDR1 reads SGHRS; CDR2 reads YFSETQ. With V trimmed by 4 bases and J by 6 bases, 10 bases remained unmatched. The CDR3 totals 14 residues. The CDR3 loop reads CASSPIPGQSEQYF. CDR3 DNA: TGCGCCAGCAGCCCCATCCCGGGACAGAGCGAGCAGTACTTC.

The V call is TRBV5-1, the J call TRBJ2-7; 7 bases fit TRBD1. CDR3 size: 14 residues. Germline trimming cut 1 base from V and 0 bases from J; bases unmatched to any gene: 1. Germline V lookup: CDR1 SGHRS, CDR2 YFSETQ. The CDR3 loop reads CASSLPGGSYEQYF. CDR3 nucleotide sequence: TGCGCCAGCAGCTTGCCAGGGGGCTCCTACGAGCAGTACTTC.

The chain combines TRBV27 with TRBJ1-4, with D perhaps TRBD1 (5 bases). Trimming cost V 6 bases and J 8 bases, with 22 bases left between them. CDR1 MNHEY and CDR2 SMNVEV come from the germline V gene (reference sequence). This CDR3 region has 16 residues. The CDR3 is CASSTFHRGAGEKLFF. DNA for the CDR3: TGTGCCAGCAGCACATTCCATAGGGGAGCAGGGGAAAAACTGTTTTTT.